This T cell receptor beta chain was observed in a study of blood T cell repertoires in COVID-19. Study at large: PBMCs, B-cell-depleted T cells, or T cells were the source of the cDNA or gDNA that made up the material.

The CDR3 has 18 residues. CDR1 and CDR2 (germline): SGDLS, YYNGEE. The ends lost 3 bases at V and 1 base at J; junction bases unmatched: 11. Authors' analysis steps: Amplified reference gene primers provided the basis for estimating nucleated cell counts. Profiled with immunoSEQ multiplex PCR; TCRdb holds only in-frame clones, not every one. The V and J calls and the clone size are those of that table, but D and trimming were determined from the DNA. The sample lists 200,000 to 250,000 clones, around 89% seen once, with more than 3.5% in the top ten. Assignment of participants to cohorts was predicated upon participant-reported clinical history. Among Cohort 3 donors, those recovered had two negative PCRs, clearance, or symptom resolution.

The sequence derives from a woman aged 25 to 39 who had recovered from COVID-19. The specimen sequenced was PBMCs or T cells enriched from blood (not recorded which). V usage is TRBV9 and J usage is TRBJ2-2, with TRBD2 matching 8 bases. The DNA of the CDR3 is TGTGCCAGCAGCGCTACGGGGGGGGCTGGACTGAACACCGGGGAGCTGTTTTTT. Amino acid sequence: CASSATGGAGLNTGELFF.